This TCR beta chain was obtained from a study of blood T cell repertoires in COVID-19. Study-level information: The study drew acute and convalescent COVID-19 samples from the United States, Italy and Spain. Sample material is recorded as cDNA or gDNA derived from T cells, B-cell-depleted T cells, or PBMCs.

The V gene's germline CDR1 is SGHRS and CDR2 YFSETQ. The V gene lost 1 base and the J gene lost 4 bases, with 10 bases spanning the gap. The CDR3 sequence is 14 residues long. As originally analysed: Researchers report that nucleated cell counts were estimated from reference gene primer amplification. This table comes from immunoSEQ multiplex PCR, and its TCRdb copy is limited to in-frame clones, with some not included. V, J and clone size were drawn from that table, and D and trimming were deduced from the DNA. The sample records under 250,000 clones, less than 90% being singletons. This clone was found once.

The genes are TRBV5-1 and TRBJ2-3, with D possibly TRBD2 on 5 matching bases. This TCR came from a woman in her seventies with active or convalescent COVID-19. Sequencing was performed on peripheral blood. The CDR3 DNA reads TGCGCCAGCAGCTTGCCTAGCAGTCCAGATACGCAGTATTTT. Its protein product is CASSLPSSPDTQYF.